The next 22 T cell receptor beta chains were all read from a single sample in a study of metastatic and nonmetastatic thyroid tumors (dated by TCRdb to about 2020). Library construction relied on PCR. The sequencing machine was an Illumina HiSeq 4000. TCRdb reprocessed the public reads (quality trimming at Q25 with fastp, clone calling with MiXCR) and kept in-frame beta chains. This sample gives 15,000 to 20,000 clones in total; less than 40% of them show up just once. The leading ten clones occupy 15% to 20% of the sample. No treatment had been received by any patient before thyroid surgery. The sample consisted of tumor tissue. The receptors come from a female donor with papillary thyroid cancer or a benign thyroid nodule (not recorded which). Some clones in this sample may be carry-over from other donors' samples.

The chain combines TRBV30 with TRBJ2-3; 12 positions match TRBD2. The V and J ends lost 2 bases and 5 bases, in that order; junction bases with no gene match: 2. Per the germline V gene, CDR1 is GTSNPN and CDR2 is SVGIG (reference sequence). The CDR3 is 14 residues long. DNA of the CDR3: TGTGCCTGGAGTCCGGGACTAGCGGGAGATACGCAGTATTTT. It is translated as CAWSPGLAGDTQYF. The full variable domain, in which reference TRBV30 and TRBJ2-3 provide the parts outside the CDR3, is SQTIHQWPATLVQPVGSPLSLECTVEGTSNPNLYWYRQAAGRGLQLLFYSVGIGQISSEVPQNLSASRPQDRQFILSSKKLLLSDSGFYLCAWSPGLAGDTQYFGPGTRLTVL.

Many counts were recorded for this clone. The CDR3 coding sequence is TGTGCCAGCAGCAAGGGGACAGCCGGAAACACCATATATTTT. Its translation: CASSKGTAGNTIYF. The V and J genes are TRBV28 and TRBJ1-3; 7 bases fit TRBD1. The CDR3 has 14 amino acids. Germline values: CDR1 MDHEN, CDR2 SYDVKM. With V trimmed by 6 bases and J by 4 bases, 6 bases remained unmatched.

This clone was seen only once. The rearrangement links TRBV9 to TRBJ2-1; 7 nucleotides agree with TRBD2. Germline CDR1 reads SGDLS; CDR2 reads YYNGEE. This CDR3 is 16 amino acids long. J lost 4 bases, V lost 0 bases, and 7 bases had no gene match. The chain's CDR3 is CASSVAGLADYNEQFF. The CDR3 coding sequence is TGTGCCAGCAGCGTAGCGGGTCTAGCGGATTACAATGAGCAGTTCTTC.

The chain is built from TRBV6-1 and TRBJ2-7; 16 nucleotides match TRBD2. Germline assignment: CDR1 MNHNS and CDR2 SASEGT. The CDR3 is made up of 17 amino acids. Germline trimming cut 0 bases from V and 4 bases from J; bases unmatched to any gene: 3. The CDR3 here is CASSEAGGLAGGYEQYF. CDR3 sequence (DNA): TGTGCCAGCAGTGAAGCGGGGGGACTAGCGGGAGGGTACGAGCAGTACTTC.

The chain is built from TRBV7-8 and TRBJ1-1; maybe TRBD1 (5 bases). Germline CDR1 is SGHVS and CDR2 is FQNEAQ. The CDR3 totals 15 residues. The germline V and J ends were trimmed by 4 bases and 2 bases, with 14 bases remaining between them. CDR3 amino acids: CASSSLGRTNTEAFF. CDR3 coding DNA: TGTGCCAGCAGCTCTCTAGGGCGGACAAACACTGAAGCTTTCTTT.

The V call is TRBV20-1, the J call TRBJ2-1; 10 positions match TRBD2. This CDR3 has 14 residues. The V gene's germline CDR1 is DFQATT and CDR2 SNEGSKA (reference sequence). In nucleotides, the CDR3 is TGCAGCGGGACCTCTAGCGGGAGCCCCTATGAGCAGTTCTTC. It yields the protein CSGTSSGSPYEQFF.

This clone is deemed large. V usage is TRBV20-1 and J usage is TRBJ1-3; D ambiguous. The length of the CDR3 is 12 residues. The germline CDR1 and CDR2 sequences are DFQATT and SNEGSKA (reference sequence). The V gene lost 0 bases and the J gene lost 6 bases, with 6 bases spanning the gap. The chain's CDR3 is CSARDWSNTIYF. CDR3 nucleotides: TGCAGTGCTAGAGATTGGTCAAACACCATATATTTT.

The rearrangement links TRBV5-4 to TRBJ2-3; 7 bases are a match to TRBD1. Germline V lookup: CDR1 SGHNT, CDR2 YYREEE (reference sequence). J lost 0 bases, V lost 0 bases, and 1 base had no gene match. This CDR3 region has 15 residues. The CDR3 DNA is TGTGCCAGCAGCTTGGGACAGGGTAGCACAGATACGCAGTATTTT. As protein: CASSLGQGSTDTQYF. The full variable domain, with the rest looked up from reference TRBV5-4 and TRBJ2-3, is ETGVTQSPTHLIKTRGQQVTLRCSSQSGHNTVSWYQQALGQGPQFIFQYYREEENGRGNFPPRFSGLQFPNYSSELNVNALELDDSALYLCASSLGQGSTDTQYFGPGTRLTVL.

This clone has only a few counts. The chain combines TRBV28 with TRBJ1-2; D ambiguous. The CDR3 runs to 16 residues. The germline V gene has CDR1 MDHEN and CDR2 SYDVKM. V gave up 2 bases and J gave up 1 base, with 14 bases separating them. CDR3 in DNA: TGTGCCAGCAGTTTACTCAGTGAGCCTGTTAACTATGGCTACACCTTC. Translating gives CASSLLSEPVNYGYTF.

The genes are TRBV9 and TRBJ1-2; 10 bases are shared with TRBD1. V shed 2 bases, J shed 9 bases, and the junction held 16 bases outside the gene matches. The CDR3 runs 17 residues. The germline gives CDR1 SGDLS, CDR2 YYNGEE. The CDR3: CASSVARGGDRGTSYTF. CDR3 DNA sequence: TGTGCCAGCAGCGTCGCCCGGGGGGGGGACAGGGGCACTAGCTACACCTTC.

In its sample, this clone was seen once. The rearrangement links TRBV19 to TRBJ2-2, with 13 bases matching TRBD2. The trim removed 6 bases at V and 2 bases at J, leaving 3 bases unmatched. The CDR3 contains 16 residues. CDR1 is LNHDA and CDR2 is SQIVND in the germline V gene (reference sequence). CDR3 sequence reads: CASRGLAGKNTGELFF. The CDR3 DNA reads TGTGCCAGTAGGGGACTAGCGGGGAAAAACACCGGGGAGCTGTTTTTT.

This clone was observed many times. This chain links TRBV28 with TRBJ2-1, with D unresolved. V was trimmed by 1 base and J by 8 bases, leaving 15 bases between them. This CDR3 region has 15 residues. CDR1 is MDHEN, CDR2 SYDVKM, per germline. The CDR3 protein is CASSLSPPGSHEQFF. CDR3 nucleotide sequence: TGTGCCAGCAGTTTATCCCCCCCAGGATCCCATGAGCAGTTCTTC. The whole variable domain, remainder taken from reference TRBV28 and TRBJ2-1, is DVKVTQSSRYLVKRTGEKVFLECVQDMDHENMFWYRQDPGLGLRLIYFSYDVKMKEKGDIPEGYSVSREKKERFSLILESASTNQTSMYLCASSLSPPGSHEQFFGPGTRLTVL.

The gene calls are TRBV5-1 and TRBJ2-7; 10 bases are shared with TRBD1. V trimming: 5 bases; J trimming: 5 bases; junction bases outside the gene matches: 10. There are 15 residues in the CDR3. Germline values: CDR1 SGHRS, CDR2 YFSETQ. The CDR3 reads CASRPAGTGVHEQYF. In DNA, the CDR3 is TGCGCCAGCAGACCCGCCGGGACAGGGGTCCACGAGCAGTACTTC.

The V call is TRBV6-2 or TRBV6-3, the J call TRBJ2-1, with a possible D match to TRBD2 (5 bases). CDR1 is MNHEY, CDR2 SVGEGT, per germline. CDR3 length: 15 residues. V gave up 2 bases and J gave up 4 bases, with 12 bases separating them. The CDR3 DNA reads TGTGCCAGCAGTTACGGGTTAGCGTTTTACAATGAGCAGTTCTTC. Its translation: CASSYGLAFYNEQFF.

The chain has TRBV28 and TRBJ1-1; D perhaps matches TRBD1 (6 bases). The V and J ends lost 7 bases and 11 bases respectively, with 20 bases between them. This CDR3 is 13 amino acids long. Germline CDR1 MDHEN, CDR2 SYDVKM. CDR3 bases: TGTGCCAGCACCCGCGCCGGGGGGCGCTTTGCTTTCTTT. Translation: CASTRAGGRFAFF.

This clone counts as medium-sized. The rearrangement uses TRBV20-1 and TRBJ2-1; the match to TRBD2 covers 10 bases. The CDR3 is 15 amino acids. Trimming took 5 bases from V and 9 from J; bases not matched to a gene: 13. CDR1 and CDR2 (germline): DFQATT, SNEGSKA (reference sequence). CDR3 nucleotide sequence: TGCAGTGCTCAAAACTTCGGGACTAGCGTTCGTGAGCAGTTCTTC. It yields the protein CSAQNFGTSVREQFF.

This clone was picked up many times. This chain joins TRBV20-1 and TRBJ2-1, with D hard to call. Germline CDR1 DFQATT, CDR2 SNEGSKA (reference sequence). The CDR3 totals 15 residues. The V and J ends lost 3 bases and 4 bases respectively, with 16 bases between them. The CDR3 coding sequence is TGCAGTGCTAGTAGCCCCTCTTTGGGGTACAATGAGCAGTTCTTC. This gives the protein CSASSPSLGYNEQFF.

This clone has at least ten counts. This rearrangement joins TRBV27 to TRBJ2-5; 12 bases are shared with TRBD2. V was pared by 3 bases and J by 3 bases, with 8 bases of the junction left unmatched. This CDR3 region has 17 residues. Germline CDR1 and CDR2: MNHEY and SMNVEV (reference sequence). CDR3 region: CASSFPTSGGREETQYF. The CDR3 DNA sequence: TGTGCCAGCAGTTTCCCGACTAGCGGGGGAAGGGAAGAGACCCAGTACTTC.

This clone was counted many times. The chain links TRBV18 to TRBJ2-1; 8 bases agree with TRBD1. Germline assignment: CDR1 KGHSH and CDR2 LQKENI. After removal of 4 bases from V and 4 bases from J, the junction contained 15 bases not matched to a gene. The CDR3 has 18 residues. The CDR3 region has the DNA TGTGCCAGCTCACTGCAACTTTCGATGACAGGGGTATACAATGAGCAGTTCTTC. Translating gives CASSLQLSMTGVYNEQFF.

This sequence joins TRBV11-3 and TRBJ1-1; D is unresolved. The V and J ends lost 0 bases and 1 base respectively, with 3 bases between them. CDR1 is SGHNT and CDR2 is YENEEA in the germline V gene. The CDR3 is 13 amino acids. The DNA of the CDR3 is TGTGCCAGCAGCTTAGATCAGAACACTGAAGCTTTCTTT. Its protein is CASSLDQNTEAFF.

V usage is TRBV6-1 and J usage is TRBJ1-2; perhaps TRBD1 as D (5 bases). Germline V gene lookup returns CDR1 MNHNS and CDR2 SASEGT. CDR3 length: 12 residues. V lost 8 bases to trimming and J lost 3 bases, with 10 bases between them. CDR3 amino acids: CASQGFDYGYTF. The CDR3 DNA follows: TGTGCCAGCCAGGGTTTTGACTATGGCTACACCTTC.

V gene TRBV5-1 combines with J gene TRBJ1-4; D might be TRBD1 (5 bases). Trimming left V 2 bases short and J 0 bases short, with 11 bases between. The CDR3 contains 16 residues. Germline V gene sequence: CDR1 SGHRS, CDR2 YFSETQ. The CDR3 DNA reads TGCGCCAGCAGCTTAATGGACACTGCAACTAATGAAAAACTGTTTTTT. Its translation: CASSLMDTATNEKLFF.